This TCR beta chain was documented in a study of shared clonotypes between healthy human individuals. As for this clone: Antigen specificity is unknown.

TCRdb's table, derived via immunoSEQ multiplex PCR, lists solely in-frame clones and lacks some. In the table there are about 2 million clones, 90% to 95% of which are singletons. Study-wide findings and caveats: An expected dependence of interdonor clonotype sharing on sequencing depth was noted. Among non-shared clonotypes, generation probabilities were lower than among those shared by all four donors.

V shed 4 bases and J 3 bases; nucleotides not matched to a gene: 7. The CDR3 has 15 residues. CDR1 is LNHDA, CDR2 SQIVND, per germline (reference sequence). The V and J genes are TRBV19 and TRBJ1-1; TRBD1 agrees at 8 bases. The TCR sequence derives from a man aged 18 to 30 in good health. The sample consisted of naive CD4+ T cells sorted from blood. Subset specified: CD45RA+ positively selected. The CDR3 sequence: CASSTYRGAYTEAFF. CDR3 DNA sequence: TGTGCCAGTAGTACCTACAGGGGGGCATACACTGAAGCTTTCTTT.